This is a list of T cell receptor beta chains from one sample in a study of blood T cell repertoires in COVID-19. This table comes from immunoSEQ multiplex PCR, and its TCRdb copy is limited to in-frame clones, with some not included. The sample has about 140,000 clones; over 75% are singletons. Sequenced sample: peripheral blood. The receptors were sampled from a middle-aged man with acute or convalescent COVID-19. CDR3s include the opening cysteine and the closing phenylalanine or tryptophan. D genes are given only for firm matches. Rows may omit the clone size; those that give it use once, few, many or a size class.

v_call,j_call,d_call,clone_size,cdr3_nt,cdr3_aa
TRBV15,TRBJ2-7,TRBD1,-,TGTGCCACCAGCAGAGATTGGGACAGCTACGAGCAGTACTTC,CATSRDWDSYEQYF
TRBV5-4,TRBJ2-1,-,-,TGTGCCAGCAGCTACTCACTAGTCGGGTCCTACAATGAGCAGTTCTTC,CASSYSLVGSYNEQFF
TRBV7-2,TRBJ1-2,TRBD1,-,TGTGCCAGCAGCTTGGGGACAGGGAACTATGGCTACACCTTC,CASSLGTGNYGYTF
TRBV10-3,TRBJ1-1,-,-,TGTGCCATCAGGCCACAGATGAACACTGAAGCTTTCTTT,CAIRPQMNTEAFF
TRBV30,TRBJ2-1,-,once,TGTGCCTGGAGTTCTAGCGCCAATGAGCAGTTCTTC,CAWSSSANEQFF
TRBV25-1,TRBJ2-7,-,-,TGTGCCAGCAGTTATAAGACAGCCTACGAGCAGTACTTC,CASSYKTAYEQYF
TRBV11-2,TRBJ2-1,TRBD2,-,TGTGCCAGCAGCCCGGGACTAGCGGGGGCCTACAATGAGCAGTTCTTC,CASSPGLAGAYNEQFF
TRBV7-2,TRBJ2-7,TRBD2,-,TGTGCCAGCAGCTTAGAACCGGGAGGGTCCTACGAGCAGTACTTC,CASSLEPGGSYEQYF
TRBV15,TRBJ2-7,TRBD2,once,TGTGCCACCACCGACGCGAACGGGGGGACCTACTACGAGCAGTACTTC,CATTDANGGTYYEQYF
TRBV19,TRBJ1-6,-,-,TGTGCCAGTGAATATAGCGGCTCCTATAATTCACCCCTCCACTTT,CASEYSGSYNSPLHF
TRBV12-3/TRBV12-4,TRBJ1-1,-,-,TGTGCCAGCAGTTTCTACACTGAAGCTTTCTTT,CASSFYTEAFF
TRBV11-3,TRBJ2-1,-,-,TGTGCCAGCAGCTCCTACGTCGGTGCGGAGTACAATGAGCAGTTCTTC,CASSSYVGAEYNEQFF
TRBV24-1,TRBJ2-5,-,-,TGTGCCACCAGCAGCCCTGGAGTGGAGACCCAGTACTTC,CATSSPGVETQYF
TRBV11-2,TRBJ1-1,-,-,TGTGCCAGCAGCGTAGCTGCGGTTGGCGTCACTGAAGCTTTCTTT,CASSVAAVGVTEAFF
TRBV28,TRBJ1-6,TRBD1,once,TGTGCCAGCATCTCCCCGGGACAGGATAATTCACCCCTCCACTTT,CASISPGQDNSPLHF
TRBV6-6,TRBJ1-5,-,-,TGTGCCAGCAGTTACGCGGGTCCCCACCATGCTTTT,CASSYAGPHHAF
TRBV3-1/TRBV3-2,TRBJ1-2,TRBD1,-,TGTGCCAGCAGCCAAGAGGGACAGGTTGGCTACACCTTC,CASSQEGQVGYTF
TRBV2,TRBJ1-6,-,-,TGTGCCAGCAATCCAGGGACAATCTATAATTCACCCCTCCACTTT,CASNPGTIYNSPLHF
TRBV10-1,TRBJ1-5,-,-,TGCGCCAGCAGTGAGAACTTCGATCAGCCCCAGCATTTT,CASSENFDQPQHF
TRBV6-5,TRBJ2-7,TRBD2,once,TGTGCCAGCAGCCGAGTCGGGGAGGGCTACGAGCAGTACTTC,CASSRVGEGYEQYF
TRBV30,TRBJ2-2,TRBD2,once,TGTGCCTGGGATAGCGGGAAGAACACCGGGGAGCTGTTTTTT,CAWDSGKNTGELFF
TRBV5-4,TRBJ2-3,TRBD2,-,TGTGCCAGCAGCACGGGACTAGCGGGGGCCGCTAGCACAGATACGCAGTATTTT,CASSTGLAGAASTDTQYF
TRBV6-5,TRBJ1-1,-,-,TGTGCCAGCAGTAGCCACCCCCGTGACACTGAAGCTTTCTTT,CASSSHPRDTEAFF
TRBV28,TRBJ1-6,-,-,TGTGCCAGCAGTTCCCGGACTTATTTTAGTTCACCCCTCCACTTT,CASSSRTYFSSPLHF
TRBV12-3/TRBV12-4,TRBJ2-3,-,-,TGTGCCAGCACTACCGCAGGGGCAGATACGCAGTATTTT,CASTTAGADTQYF
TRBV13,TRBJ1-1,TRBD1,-,TGTGCCAGCAGCTTAGGGACAGGGGGCACTGAAGCTTTCTTT,CASSLGTGGTEAFF
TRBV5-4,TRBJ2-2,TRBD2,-,TGTGCCAGCAGCATCGGGACTAGCGGGTTCCTCACCGGGGAGCTGTTTTTT,CASSIGTSGFLTGELFF
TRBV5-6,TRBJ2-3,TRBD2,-,TGTGCCAGCAGCAACAAGCGGGGGGGCCTTACAGATACGCAGTATTTT,CASSNKRGGLTDTQYF
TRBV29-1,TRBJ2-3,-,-,TGCAGCGTTCTTGGAACACCGCGGACAGATACGCAGTATTTT,CSVLGTPRTDTQYF
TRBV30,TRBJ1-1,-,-,TGTGCCTGGTCCCCAGGGCGGAACACTGAAGCTTTCTTT,CAWSPGRNTEAFF
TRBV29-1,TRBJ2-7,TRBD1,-,TGCAGCATTAGGCGAACTTCGGACAGGGTCTACGAGCAGTACTTC,CSIRRTSDRVYEQYF
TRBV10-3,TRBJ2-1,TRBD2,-,TGTGCCATCAGTCCTCAAGTGGGAACTAGCGGGAGTGCGAATGAGCAGTTCTTC,CAISPQVGTSGSANEQFF
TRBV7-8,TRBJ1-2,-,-,TGTGCCAGCAGCTTAGTCGGGGTATACGATGGCTACACCTTC,CASSLVGVYDGYTF
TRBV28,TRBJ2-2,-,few,TGTGCCAGCTTCTCAGGACTGTTTTTAAGGAACACCGGGGAGCTGTTTTTT,CASFSGLFLRNTGELFF
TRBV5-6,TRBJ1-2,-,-,TGTGCCAGCAGCCCTCGGGGGTCGGGTGGCTACACCTTC,CASSPRGSGGYTF
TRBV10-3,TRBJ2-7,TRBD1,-,TGTGCCATCAGTGACGGGACAGGGAACTACGAGCAGTACTTC,CAISDGTGNYEQYF
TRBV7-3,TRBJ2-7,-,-,TGTGCCAGCAGCTTAGATGCAGGGCGGACCTACGAGCAGTACTTC,CASSLDAGRTYEQYF
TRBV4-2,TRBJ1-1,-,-,TGTGCCAGCAGTCCTAGGGGGGGCACTGAAGCTTTCTTT,CASSPRGGTEAFF
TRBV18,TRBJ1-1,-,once,TGTGCCAGCTCACCAGAGGAGAACACTGAAGCTTTCTTT,CASSPEENTEAFF
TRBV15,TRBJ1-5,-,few,TGTGCCACCAGCAGAGTTTATAGCAATCAGCCCCAGCATTTT,CATSRVYSNQPQHF
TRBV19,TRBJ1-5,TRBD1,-,TGTGCCAGTAGTATAGCGGGGACAGGGATCCAGCCCCAGCATTTT,CASSIAGTGIQPQHF
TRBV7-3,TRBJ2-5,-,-,TGTGCCAGCAGCAGGGCGGGACAAGAGACCCAGTACTTC,CASSRAGQETQYF
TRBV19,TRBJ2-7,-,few,TGTGCCACCCGGGACTGGGAATCCTACGAGCAGTACTTC,CATRDWESYEQYF